Below, 30 T cell receptor beta chains from the same sample are listed, as sequenced in a study of blood T cell repertoires in COVID-19. Clones were sequenced by immunoSEQ multiplex PCR, and TCRdb holds only the in-frame ones, with some missing. The sample consists of some 200,000 clones, 65% to 90% of them appearing once. The sequenced sample was PBMCs or T cells enriched from blood (not recorded which). The receptor source for this set is a man in his forties who had recovered from COVID-19.

The chain combines TRBV5-1 with TRBJ2-1; the match to TRBD2 covers 13 bases. The germline CDR1 and CDR2 sequences are SGHRS and YFSETQ. Germline trimming cut 4 bases from V and 1 base from J; bases unmatched to any gene: 5. CDR3 length: 17 amino acids. The DNA for the CDR3 is TGCGCCAGCAGCCTACTAGCGGGAGGGCGTTCCTACAATGAGCAGTTCTTC. Its protein product is CASSLLAGGRSYNEQFF.

The sample holds one count of this clone. V gene TRBV18 combines with J gene TRBJ2-2; 7 nucleotides match TRBD2. After removal of 3 bases from V and 0 bases from J, the junction contained 1 base not matched to a gene. Germline V gene lookup returns CDR1 KGHSH and CDR2 LQKENI. The CDR3 sequence is 15 residues long. CDR3 coding DNA: TGTGCCAGCTCACCGGGACTACCGAACACCGGGGAGCTGTTTTTT. It specifies CASSPGLPNTGELFF.

The rearrangement links TRBV28 to TRBJ1-2, with D possibly TRBD1 on 6 matching bases. The V end was cut by 7 bases, the J end by 6 bases, with 12 bases between. CDR3 length: 12 amino acids. Per germline, CDR1 MDHEN and CDR2 SYDVKM. CDR3 in amino acids: CASTLEGDGYTF. The CDR3 DNA follows: TGTGCCAGCACCCTCGAGGGGGATGGCTACACCTTC.

The chain recombines TRBV15 with TRBJ2-1; D uncertain. This CDR3 comprises 13 residues. CDR1 LNHNV and CDR2 YYDKDF come from the germline V gene (reference sequence). Trimming pared 0 bases from V and 11 bases from J, leaving 11 bases between. The CDR3 sequence is CATSRDVRIQQFF. The CDR3 DNA follows: TGTGCCACCAGCAGAGACGTGAGGATCCAGCAGTTCTTC.

The chain recombines TRBV7-9 with TRBJ1-2; TRBD1 agrees at 8 bases. The CDR3 length is 12 residues. Per the germline V gene, CDR1 is SEHNR and CDR2 is FQNEAQ (reference sequence). With 10 bases clipped from V and 13 bases from J, the junction kept 14 bases outside the gene matches. The CDR3 protein is CATSRDRPPSTF. CDR3 nucleotides: TGTGCCACCTCCCGGGACAGGCCCCCTTCCACCTTC.

The genes are TRBV5-6 and TRBJ2-7; 7 positions match TRBD1. The CDR3 consists of 16 residues. CDR1 is SGHDT and CDR2 is YYEEEE in the germline V gene. Trimming at V came to 1 base and at J to 0 bases, leaving 7 bases not matched to a gene. CDR3 region: CASSLSGRGSSYEQYV. CDR3 coding DNA: TGTGCCAGCAGCTTGTCCGGCAGGGGGAGCTCCTACGAGCAGTACGTC.

V usage is TRBV7-2 and J usage is TRBJ2-5; D possibly corresponds to TRBD1 (5 bases). Germline assignment: CDR1 SGHTA and CDR2 FQGNSA. Trimming took off 2 bases at V and 4 bases at J, with 5 bases between the two ends. The CDR3 is 12 residues long. The chain's CDR3 is CASSLQGETQYF. The CDR3 DNA follows: TGTGCCAGCAGCTTACAGGGAGAGACCCAGTACTTC.

The chain employs TRBV6-2 or TRBV6-3 and TRBJ2-5; 9 nucleotides line up with TRBD1. The CDR3 covers 14 residues. Germline trimming cut 6 bases from V and 4 bases from J; bases unmatched to any gene: 6. Germline CDR1 MNHEY, CDR2 SVGEGT. CDR3 in DNA: TGTGCCAGCAGCTCCCCGGGACAGGGAGAGACCCAGTACTTC. This codes for CASSSPGQGETQYF.

The rearrangement uses TRBV5-5 and TRBJ2-1; possible D gene TRBD1, 6 bases. This CDR3 has 15 residues. Germline CDR1 and CDR2: SGHKS and YYEKEE (reference sequence). V was trimmed by 3 bases and J by 4 bases, leaving 14 bases between them. The DNA for the CDR3 is TGTGCCAGCAGCTCCCAGGCACAGGGTTACAATGAGCAGTTCTTC. Translated, it gives CASSSQAQGYNEQFF.

This chain uses TRBV7-2 with TRBJ2-7; 7 positions match TRBD2. From germline, CDR1 is SGHTA and CDR2 FQGNSA. V trimming: 0 bases; J trimming: 4 bases; junction bases outside the gene matches: 3. CDR3 length: 14 amino acids. This CDR3 reads CASSLAREVYEQYF. For the CDR3, the DNA is TGTGCCAGCAGCTTAGCCCGGGAGGTGTACGAGCAGTACTTC.

The rearrangement links TRBV27 to TRBJ2-5; TRBD2 agrees at 10 bases. The V gene end was trimmed by 0 bases and the J gene end by 2 bases; junction bases not matched to a gene: 6. Germline V gene sequence: CDR1 MNHEY, CDR2 SMNVEV (reference sequence). This CDR3 comprises 17 residues. CDR3 bases: TGTGCCAGCAGTTTATCAGGTCTAGCGGGGGCACAAGAGACCCAGTACTTC. Protein: CASSLSGLAGAQETQYF.

The gene calls are TRBV9 and TRBJ2-1, with 9 nucleotides matching TRBD2. Germline lookup yields CDR1 SGDLS and CDR2 YYNGEE. V lost 4 bases to trimming and J lost 6 bases; unmatched junction nucleotides: 11. The CDR3 runs to 16 residues. The CDR3 loop is CASSSRLAETTNEQFF. Here the CDR3 DNA reads TGTGCCAGCAGCTCGAGACTAGCGGAGACCACCAATGAGCAGTTCTTC.

The V gene is TRBV2, the J gene TRBJ1-6; the D is unclear. V was clipped by 8 bases and J by 14 bases, with 16 bases between them. The CDR3 has 12 amino acids. In germline, CDR1 is SNHLY, CDR2 FYNNEI. CDR3 residues: CASSRIQTALHF. DNA for the CDR3: TGTGCCAGCTCGAGAATACAGACGGCCCTCCACTTT.

This clone was seen more than once but under ten times. This chain connects TRBV2 to TRBJ1-3; D unresolved. The CDR3 totals 16 residues. V dropped 5 bases and J dropped 0 bases, with 14 bases sitting between them. The germline V gene has CDR1 SNHLY and CDR2 FYNNEI. Here the CDR3 DNA reads TGTGCCAGCAGTCCCCTTAGTATCCGCTCTGGAAACACCATATATTTT. Protein product: CASSPLSIRSGNTIYF.

The chain couples TRBV18 to TRBJ1-4; D is ambiguous. CDR1 and CDR2 (germline): KGHSH, LQKENI. The CDR3 is 15 amino acids. V was pared by 4 bases and J by 0 bases, with 9 bases between. The CDR3 loop reads CASSLTVATNEKLFF. CDR3 coding DNA: TGTGCCAGCTCACTCACAGTTGCAACTAATGAAAAACTGTTTTTT.

CDR3 loop: CATPSRGRGISYGNTIYF. The CDR3 DNA follows: TGTGCCACCCCCTCGAGGGGCAGGGGAATCTCGTATGGAAACACCATATATTTT. This rearrangement joins TRBV2 to TRBJ1-3, with D possibly TRBD1 on 6 matching bases. Germline CDR1 and CDR2: SNHLY and FYNNEI. V gave up 10 bases and J gave up 3 bases, with 28 bases separating them. The CDR3 contains 18 residues.

This clone was found a few times. The V call is TRBV7-9, the J call TRBJ2-7; 9 bases are shared with TRBD1. The CDR3 spans 11 residues. V lost 8 bases to trimming and J lost 7 bases; unmatched junction nucleotides: 3. Per germline, CDR1 SEHNR and CDR2 FQNEAQ (reference sequence). The CDR3 protein is CASGTGQEQYV. The CDR3 coding sequence is TGTGCCAGCGGGACAGGGCAGGAGCAGTACGTC.

V usage is TRBV27 and J usage is TRBJ1-5; D not certain. CDR1 is MNHEY and CDR2 is SMNVEV in the germline V gene (reference sequence). This CDR3 comprises 14 residues. With 3 bases removed from V and 3 bases from J, the gap between germline ends came to 9 bases. DNA for the CDR3: TGTGCCAGCAGTTTTAGGGAGAACAATCAGCCCCAGCATTTT. It codes for CASSFRENNQPQHF.

This chain links TRBV6-2 or TRBV6-3 with TRBJ2-3, with 7 bases matching TRBD1. V dropped 4 bases and J dropped 3; count of bases not matched to a gene: 4. The CDR3 is 14 amino acids. Looked up from germline, CDR1 is MNHEY and CDR2 is SVGEGT. CDR3 protein: CASSFDRATDTQYF. The CDR3 nucleotides read TGTGCCAGCAGTTTTGACAGGGCGACAGATACGCAGTATTTT.

This chain connects TRBV18 to TRBJ2-3; D possibly corresponds to TRBD1 (5 bases). In germline, CDR1 is KGHSH, CDR2 LQKENI. The CDR3 runs to 14 residues. Deletions cut 3 bases from V and 4 bases from J, with 11 bases between. CDR3 bases: TGTGCCAGCTCACCCCAGGGCCCCTCAGATACGCAGTATTTT. Amino acids: CASSPQGPSDTQYF. The entire variable domain, with the rest obtained from reference TRBV18 and TRBJ2-3, is as follows: NAGVMQNPRHLVRRRGQEARLRCSPMKGHSHVYWYRQLPEEGLKFMVYLQKENIIDESGMPKERFSAEFPKEGPSILRIQQVVRGDSAAYFCASSPQGPSDTQYFGPGTRLTVL.

V is TRBV5-8 and J is TRBJ1-2, with 9 bases aligning to TRBD1. The CDR3 is 16 amino acids. Losses at the gene ends were 2 bases for V and 3 bases for J; bases not matched to a gene: 8. The germline gives CDR1 SGHTS, CDR2 YDEGEE. The CDR3 DNA reads TGTGCCAGCAGCTTTGGGCCGGGACAGGGCTACTATGGCTACACCTTC. Translating it yields CASSFGPGQGYYGYTF.

This chain links TRBV28 with TRBJ2-7; TRBD1 agrees at 8 bases. This CDR3 region has 14 residues. In germline, CDR1 is MDHEN, CDR2 SYDVKM. V lost 5 bases, J lost 3 bases, and 6 bases stayed unmatched. Written as DNA, the CDR3 is TGTGCCAGCAGTACCTACAGGGGGAGCTACGAGCAGTACTTC. This codes for CASSTYRGSYEQYF.

The V call is TRBV24-1, the J call TRBJ2-1; the match to TRBD1 covers 10 bases. There are 17 residues in the CDR3. CDR1 is KGHDR and CDR2 is SFDVKD in the germline V gene. Losses at the gene ends were 4 bases for V and 6 bases for J; bases not matched to a gene: 11. CDR3 protein: CATSELAGTGDRNEQFF. CDR3 nucleotides: TGTGCCACCAGTGAACTGGCCGGGACAGGGGATCGCAATGAGCAGTTCTTC.

The V gene is TRBV19, the J gene TRBJ2-1; TRBD2 aligns across 9 bases. This CDR3 is 14 amino acids long. The V gene's germline CDR1 is LNHDA and CDR2 SQIVND (reference sequence). Unmatched junction bases numbered 1, after V lost 3 bases and J lost 4 bases. The CDR3, as DNA: TGTGCCAGTAGTATGCGGGAGGGATACAATGAGCAGTTCTTC. It is translated as CASSMREGYNEQFF.

This chain connects TRBV19 to TRBJ1-2, with a tentative D call TRBD1 (6 bases). The germline V and J ends were trimmed by 4 bases and 0 bases, with 15 bases remaining between them. This CDR3 has 16 residues. From germline, CDR1 is LNHDA and CDR2 SQIVND (reference sequence). CDR3 in DNA: TGTGCCAGTAGTAGGGGGACAACCTCCTCTAACTATGGCTACACCTTC. Translated, it gives CASSRGTTSSNYGYTF.

V usage is TRBV27 and J usage is TRBJ1-5; TRBD1 might be the D (6 bases). The CDR3 extends over 15 amino acids. The germline V and J ends were trimmed by 2 bases and 7 bases, with 15 bases remaining between them. Germline V gene data show CDR1 as MNHEY and CDR2 as SMNVEV (reference sequence). The CDR3 sequence is CASSLQGIRGQPQHF. CDR3 coding DNA: TGTGCCAGCAGTTTACAGGGTATAAGGGGGCAGCCCCAGCATTTT.

The V call is TRBV11-3, the J call TRBJ2-3; 10 nucleotides align to TRBD2. The CDR3 consists of 16 residues. Looked up from germline, CDR1 is SGHNT and CDR2 is YENEEA. The junction had 2 bases not matched to a gene; V was cut back by 1 base and J by 1 base. For the CDR3, the DNA is TGTGCCAGCAGCTTAGGCGGGACTAGCGGCACAGATACGCAGTATTTT. Translation gives CASSLGGTSGTDTQYF.

This chain connects TRBV20-1 to TRBJ2-1; no definite D call. With 5 bases removed from V and 1 base from J, the gap between germline ends came to 3 bases. The germline V gene has CDR1 DFQATT and CDR2 SNEGSKA (reference sequence). This CDR3 has 11 amino acids. CDR3 sequence reads: CSAVSYNEQFF. The CDR3, as DNA: TGCAGTGCTGTATCCTACAATGAGCAGTTCTTC.

This chain connects TRBV9 to TRBJ1-2; D unclear. The CDR3 runs 14 residues. Trimming removed 0 bases at V and 6 bases at J, with 12 bases between. In germline, CDR1 is SGDLS, CDR2 YYNGEE. CDR3 residues: CASSVESGLHGYTF. The CDR3 DNA sequence: TGTGCCAGCAGCGTAGAATCGGGTTTACATGGCTACACCTTC.

This chain uses TRBV5-1 with TRBJ2-2, with D possibly TRBD2 on 5 matching bases. With 1 base removed from V and 2 bases from J, the gap between germline ends came to 15 bases. This CDR3 is built from 17 residues. Germline V gene sequence: CDR1 SGHRS, CDR2 YFSETQ. The CDR3 DNA sequence: TGCGCCAGCAGCTTGAGCCTTCCGGGATCAAACACCGGGGAGCTGTTTTTT. Translated, it gives CASSLSLPGSNTGELFF.